Following are 26 T cell receptor beta chains from one sample sequenced in a study of T cells in Graves' hyperthyroidism and ophthalmopathy. Regions amplified from RNA transcripts were the TCR beta CDR3 regions. HTBI primers drove first-round RT-PCR of the TCR CDR3. TCRdb processed the multiplex PCR reads anew with MiXCR; each CDR3 protein has one entry. The sample lists around 420,000 distinct CDR3 sequences, 15% to 19% occurring once. The sequenced material came from blood. The receptors were sampled from a young woman with Graves' hyperthyroidism.

The rearrangement uses TRBV19 and TRBJ2-4, with TRBD2 matching over 12 bases. With V trimmed by 2 bases and J by 6 bases, 5 bases remained unmatched. The length of the CDR3 is 16 residues. Germline loops: CDR1 LNHDA, CDR2 SQIVND (reference sequence). The CDR3 DNA follows: TGTGCCAGTAGTATAAAACTAGCGGGAGGCCGAAACATTCAGTACTTC. Its translation is CASSIKLAGGRNIQYF.

In this sample, this clonotype turned up a few times. The rearrangement links TRBV24-1 to TRBJ2-2; D is ambiguous. Germline V gene lookup returns CDR1 KGHDR and CDR2 SFDVKD. Between the trimmed V and J ends, which lost 1 base and 6 bases, there was a span of 11 bases. The CDR3 runs 15 residues. The CDR3 DNA is TGTGCCACCAGTGATTTTTCGGCATGGCCCGGGGAGCTGTTTTTT. It yields the protein CATSDFSAWPGELFF.

This clonotype was detected many times. The chain links TRBV19 to TRBJ1-5; D remains unclear. In germline, CDR1 is LNHDA, CDR2 SQIVND (reference sequence). Trimming removed 6 bases from V and 3 bases from J, with 12 bases in between. This CDR3 has 14 amino acids. The CDR3 region is CASSLGRHNQPQHF. The CDR3 coding sequence is TGTGCCAGTAGCCTTGGACGGCACAATCAGCCCCAGCATTTT.

This clonotype was found a few times. The chain carries TRBV29-1 and TRBJ2-1; TRBD2 matches 7 bases. The CDR3 spans 13 residues. The V gene end was trimmed by 4 bases and the J gene end by 4 bases; junction bases not matched to a gene: 4. Per the germline V gene, CDR1 is SQVTM and CDR2 is ANQGSEA. CDR3: CSVAAGVYNEQFF. The CDR3 DNA reads as TGCAGCGTTGCTGCGGGGGTGTACAATGAGCAGTTCTTC.

This clonotype was counted at least ten times. The genes are TRBV3-1 and TRBJ2-1, with 7 bases matching TRBD1. The J segment lost 3 bases and the V segment lost 0 bases, leaving 2 bases of the junction unmatched. The germline gives CDR1 LGHDT, CDR2 YNNKEL (reference sequence). This CDR3 is 15 amino acids long. This CDR3 reads CASSQDRDSYNEQFF. CDR3 in DNA: TGTGCCAGCAGCCAAGATCGGGACAGCTACAATGAGCAGTTCTTC.

The chain is built from TRBV28 and TRBJ2-7; 7 nucleotides match TRBD2. With V trimmed by 8 bases and J by 0 bases, 16 bases remained unmatched. The CDR3 loop spans 17 amino acids. CDR1 is MDHEN and CDR2 is SYDVKM in the germline V gene. The CDR3 DNA follows: TGTGCCAGCCCGCCCGGAGCCTGGGACTACCACTCCTACGAGCAGTACTTC. As protein: CASPPGAWDYHSYEQYF.

At least ten counts were recorded for this clonotype. Here the CDR3 DNA reads TGTGCCAGCAGTTTACCCCGGACAGACATCTATGGCTACACCTTC. As protein: CASSLPRTDIYGYTF. The chain is built from TRBV28 and TRBJ1-2; a weak D match, TRBD1 (6 bases). The CDR3 is made up of 15 amino acids. Trimming took 2 bases from V and 4 from J, leaving 14 bases between them. Germline V gene data show CDR1 as MDHEN and CDR2 as SYDVKM.

V is TRBV28 and J is TRBJ2-5; TRBD2 matches 8 bases. V lost 3 bases and J lost 2; bases outside the gene matches: 5. The CDR3 has 15 amino acids. The germline V gene encodes CDR1 MDHEN and CDR2 SYDVKM. The CDR3 nucleotides are TGTGCCAGCAGTTTTGCTAGCGGGCCACAAGAGACCCAGTACTTC. Protein: CASSFASGPQETQYF.

This clonotype was seen more than once but under ten times. V and J are TRBV4-1 and TRBJ2-5; D is tentatively TRBD1 or TRBD2 (5 bases each). This CDR3 contains 15 residues. V was cut by 1 base and J by 4 bases, with 13 bases left in between. Germline values: CDR1 MGHRA, CDR2 YSYEKL. The DNA of the CDR3 is TGCGCCAGCAGCCAAGGTGTGGGGGACGGAGAGACCCAGTACTTC. It encodes CASSQGVGDGETQYF.

In this sample, this clonotype turned up many times. The chain combines TRBV20-1 with TRBJ2-1; tentatively, D is TRBD2 (5 bases). Trimming took off 0 bases at V and 10 bases at J, with 7 bases between the two ends. The CDR3 contains 11 residues. In germline, CDR1 is DFQATT, CDR2 SNEGSKA (reference sequence). The CDR3 here is CSARDRGEQFF. CDR3 coding DNA: TGCAGTGCTAGAGACCGAGGGGAGCAGTTCTTC.

V usage is TRBV9 and J usage is TRBJ2-1; the D gene is possibly TRBD2 (6 bases). The CDR3 covers 15 residues. The ends were cut back, 0 bases at V and 1 base at J, with 8 bases in the middle. The V gene's germline CDR1 is SGDLS and CDR2 YYNGEE. This CDR3 reads CASSVDRGSYNEQFF. CDR3 nucleotide sequence: TGTGCCAGCAGCGTAGACCGGGGGTCCTACAATGAGCAGTTCTTC.

This clonotype was counted between two and nine times. This chain connects TRBV7-9 to TRBJ2-2; possible D gene TRBD1, 5 bases. This CDR3 has 13 amino acids. In germline, CDR1 is SEHNR, CDR2 FQNEAQ (reference sequence). Trimming left V 5 bases short and J 6 bases short, with 10 bases between. The DNA for the CDR3 is TGTGCCAGCAGCCCCAGGGTCCCCGGGGAGCTGTTTTTT. As protein: CASSPRVPGELFF. Full variable domain (missing parts from reference TRBV7-9 and TRBJ2-2): DTGVSQNPRHKITKRGQNVTFRCDPISEHNRLYWYRQTLGQGPEFLTYFQNEAQLEKSRLLSDRFSAERPKGSFSTLEIQRTEQGDSAMYLCASSPRVPGELFFGEGSRLTVL.

This clonotype was seen many times. The chain links TRBV20-1 to TRBJ1-1; D is undetermined. The length of the CDR3 is 15 residues. Trimming left V 6 bases short and J 0 bases short, with 17 bases between. The germline V gene has CDR1 DFQATT and CDR2 SNEGSKA (reference sequence). DNA for the CDR3: TGCAGTGCGTTAGGGCCTAGGTCTATGAACACTGAAGCTTTCTTT. This encodes CSALGPRSMNTEAFF.

This clonotype was detected only once. With a much larger clone just one base away, this may be a read error. The genes are TRBV5-1 and TRBJ1-2, with a tentative D call TRBD1 (5 bases). Trimming cost V 2 bases and J 4 bases, with 12 bases left between them. This CDR3 has 14 residues. CDR1 SGHRS and CDR2 YFSETQ come from the germline V gene. The CDR3 sequence is CASSFDDSLYGYTF. The CDR3 nucleotides read TGCGCCAGCAGCTTCGATGACAGTCTCTATGGCTACACCTTC.

Ten or more counts support this clonotype. The V call is TRBV7-2, the J call TRBJ2-2, with TRBD2 as a possible D gene (7 bases). CDR1 is SGHTA and CDR2 is FQGNSA in the germline V gene. This CDR3 comprises 16 residues. Trimming pared 5 bases from V and 7 bases from J, leaving 20 bases between. In nucleotides, the CDR3 is TGTGCCAGCAGCCCCAGGGGCGGGAGTGGGGTCGGGGAGCTGTTTTTT. Residues: CASSPRGGSGVGELFF. Full variable domain (outside the CDR3, taken from reference TRBV7-2 and TRBJ2-2): GAGVSQSPSNKVTEKGKDVELRCDPISGHTALYWYRQSLGQGLEFLIYFQGNSAPDKSGLPSDRFSAERTGGSVSTLTIQRTQQEDSAVYLCASSPRGGSGVGELFFGEGSRLTVL.

This clonotype occurred many times. The genes are TRBV24-1 and TRBJ1-2, with unresolved D. The CDR3 is made up of 15 amino acids. Per germline, CDR1 KGHDR and CDR2 SFDVKD. V lost 2 bases and J 0 bases, leaving 9 bases between the germline ends. The CDR3 DNA reads as TGTGCCACCAGTGATTCACGCCTCGCTAACTATGGCTACACCTTC. It is translated as CATSDSRLANYGYTF.

This chain joins TRBV11-2 and TRBJ1-3; D may be TRBD1 (5 bases). Trimming pared 5 bases from V and 1 base from J, leaving 15 bases between. The CDR3 has 16 residues. Germline V CDR1 and CDR2: SGHAT, FQNNGV. For the CDR3, the DNA is TGTGCCAGCAGCCAAGATCTGGACAAATCTGGAAACACCATATATTTT. It specifies CASSQDLDKSGNTIYF.

This clonotype was seen only a few times. This chain uses TRBV6-5 with TRBJ2-7; D is possibly TRBD2 (6 bases). V was shortened by 5 bases and J by 1 base, with 12 bases between the two germline ends. The CDR3 has 14 residues. The germline gives CDR1 MNHEY, CDR2 SVGAGI. CDR3 region: CASSHFGGSYEQYF. The CDR3 DNA is TGTGCCAGCAGTCACTTCGGGGGTTCCTACGAGCAGTACTTC.

This clonotype showed up just a few times. The genes are TRBV6-2 or TRBV6-3 and TRBJ2-5, with 9 bases aligning to TRBD1. Germline V gives CDR1 MNHEY, CDR2 SVGEGT. After removal of 0 bases from V and 1 base from J, the junction contained 6 bases not matched to a gene. This CDR3 region has 17 residues. CDR3 loop: CASSYSRTGEFQETQYF. The CDR3 bases are TGTGCCAGCAGTTACTCTCGGACAGGGGAATTCCAAGAGACCCAGTACTTC.

Turning to this clonotype: A much larger clone sits a single nucleotide away, making a read error possible. The chain has TRBV7-9 and TRBJ2-3; 7 bases align to TRBD2. V trimming: 2 bases; J trimming: 4 bases; junction bases outside the gene matches: 3. CDR1 and CDR2 from the germline V gene are SEHNR and FQNEAQ (reference sequence). The CDR3 covers 14 residues. Here the CDR3 reads CASSLSSGADTQYF. The DNA of the CDR3 is TGTGCCAGCAGCTTATCTAGCGGCGCAGATACGCAGTATTTT. The entire variable domain, with the rest obtained from reference TRBV7-9 and TRBJ2-3, is as follows: DTGVSQNPRHKITKRGQNVTFRCDPISEHNRLYWYRQTLGQGPEFLTYFQNEAQLEKSRLLSDRFSAERPKGSFSTLEIQRTEQGDSAMYLCASSLSSGADTQYFGPGTRLTVL.

This clonotype was seen many times. V usage is TRBV6-1 and J usage is TRBJ2-3, with a tentative D call TRBD2 (5 bases). Between the trimmed V and J ends, which lost 5 bases and 4 bases, there was a span of 16 bases. The CDR3 spans 15 residues. Germline CDR1 reads MNHNS; CDR2 reads SASEGT. CDR3 DNA: TGTGCCAGCAGTCAAGGCTACGGCGGGTCAGATACGCAGTATTTT. Amino acids: CASSQGYGGSDTQYF.

This clonotype has a count of ten or more. The rearrangement joins TRBV12-3 or TRBV12-4 to TRBJ2-7; 12 nucleotides match TRBD1. Germline trimming cut 5 bases from V and 6 bases from J; bases unmatched to any gene: 8. The CDR3 contains 15 residues. The CDR3 here is CASSTWDRGLREQYF. Here the CDR3 DNA reads TGTGCCAGCAGTACCTGGGACAGGGGGCTTCGCGAGCAGTACTTC.

This clonotype appeared many times. The chain couples TRBV5-1 to TRBJ1-3; D is undetermined. Germline V lookup: CDR1 SGHRS, CDR2 YFSETQ. The CDR3 totals 16 residues. V was shortened by 0 bases and J by 4 bases, with 14 bases between the two germline ends. The CDR3 loop reads CASSLVGSGLGNTIYF. The CDR3 DNA reads as TGCGCCAGCAGCTTGGTGGGATCAGGCCTCGGAAACACCATATATTTT.

This clonotype occurred many times. The rearrangement joins TRBV27 to TRBJ1-3; maybe TRBD1 (5 bases). The CDR3 extends over 17 amino acids. Per germline, CDR1 MNHEY and CDR2 SMNVEV (reference sequence). Trimming left V 4 bases short and J 1 base short, with 17 bases between. CDR3 sequence reads: CASSYQAPRASGNTIYF. Written as DNA, the CDR3 is TGTGCCAGCAGTTATCAGGCTCCCAGGGCTTCTGGAAACACCATATATTTT.

The rearrangement uses TRBV9 and TRBJ2-5; the match to TRBD2 covers 10 bases. The length of the CDR3 is 17 residues. Germline V CDR1 and CDR2: SGDLS, YYNGEE. V lost 4 bases and J lost 5; bases outside the gene matches: 14. CDR3 sequence (DNA): TGTGCCAGCAGCTCCGGCCGGGCTAGCGGGAGATTTGAGACCCAGTACTTC. Amino acid sequence: CASSSGRASGRFETQYF.

The table lists this clonotype with many counts. This chain uses TRBV12-3 or TRBV12-4 with TRBJ1-5; D unresolved. The CDR3 is 16 amino acids. The V gene lost 3 bases and the J gene lost 4 bases, with 16 bases spanning the gap. This CDR3 reads CASSFGIGRDNQPQHF. DNA for the CDR3: TGTGCCAGCAGTTTTGGAATAGGACGGGATAATCAGCCCCAGCATTTT.